This T cell receptor beta chain was found in a study of response to subunit inactivated influenza vaccine. In the case of this clonotype: Its antigen is still unknown.

Germline lookup yields CDR1 SGHRS and CDR2 YFSETQ. The CDR3 runs to 12 residues. With 3 bases removed from V and 8 bases from J, the gap between germline ends came to 9 bases. The study's findings and limits: The authors put forward the suggestion that each seasonal influenza vaccination may bring in only a limited number of new T cells.

Using its own MiXCR run on the RT-PCR reads, TCRdb lists one record per CDR3 protein. The table includes around 850,000 distinct CDR3 sequences, about 18% detected once. This TCR came from a man aged 50-59 years who received an inactivated influenza vaccine. This material consisted of PBMCs from blood, taken less than 6 days after vaccination. This sequence joins TRBV5-1 and TRBJ2-1; no firm D call. The CDR3 loop reads CASSSNRDEQFF. The DNA for the CDR3 is TGCGCCAGCAGCTCCAATCGCGATGAGCAGTTCTTC.